This is a list of T cell receptor beta chains from one sample in a study of shared clonotypes between healthy human individuals. Generated by immunoSEQ multiplex PCR, the TCRdb table keeps only in-frame clones and is missing some. The sample includes more than 550,000 clones, around 70% of them seen just once. Sequencing input: memory CD4+ T cells sorted from blood. The receptors shown here come from a woman aged 30 to 39 in good health. Both conserved end residues are part of each CDR3. The D gene is left open where the match is weak. Expanded clones get a size class; other rows say once, few or many, or leave the size out.

TRBV2,TRBD1,-,TRBJ1-5,TGTGCCAGCAGTGAAGACGGACAGGAGGTCAATCAGCCCCAGCATTTT,CASSEDGQEVNQPQHF
TRBV6-5,-,-,TRBJ1-1,TGTGCCAGCAGTTACTCGAAGGAGACTGAAGCTTTCTTT,CASSYSKETEAFF
TRBV30,TRBD1,-,TRBJ1-6,TGTGCCTGTGACAGGGTCGGATCACCCCTCCACTTT,CACDRVGSPLHF
TRBV7-8,TRBD2,few,TRBJ2-7,TGTGCCAGCAGCCCGCTGGGACTAGCGGGATATGGCGAGCAGTACTTC,CASSPLGLAGYGEQYF
TRBV9,-,-,TRBJ2-5,TGTGCCAGCAGCTCCCGGGTCGGGGGGCGAGGGGAGACCCAGTACTTC,CASSSRVGGRGETQYF
TRBV7-8,-,-,TRBJ2-1,TGTGCCAGCAGCTCCACCCCGGCCCAGGGAAATGAGCAGTTCTTC,CASSSTPAQGNEQFF
TRBV7-9,-,-,TRBJ2-3,TGTGCCAGCAGTATTAACACAGATACGCAGTATTTT,CASSINTDTQYF
TRBV25-1,-,-,TRBJ2-2,TGTGCCAGCAGTGAAATCGGGCGGGGGGAGCTGTTTTTT,CASSEIGRGELFF
TRBV10-3,-,-,TRBJ1-2,TGTGCCATCGGGTCGGGACACCGAGGATCCTATGGCTACACCTTC,CAIGSGHRGSYGYTF
TRBV28,-,-,TRBJ2-7,TGTGCCAGCAGTCCGGAACCGAGCTCCTACGAGCAGTACTTC,CASSPEPSSYEQYF
TRBV29-1,TRBD1,few,TRBJ2-1,TGCAGCGTTGAAACCGGGACAGGGGCTTACAATGAGCAGTTCTTC,CSVETGTGAYNEQFF
TRBV28,TRBD1,-,TRBJ2-3,TGTGCCAGCAGTTTGAGAAAGGGACAGGGCTTAATGGATACGCAGTATTTT,CASSLRKGQGLMDTQYF
TRBV7-2,-,-,TRBJ2-5,TGTGCCAGCAGCTTAGTCGACCTTAAGGGTGGAGAGACCCAGTACTTC,CASSLVDLKGGETQYF
TRBV28,TRBD2,-,TRBJ2-5,TGTGCCAGCCGCTCCGGACTAGCCTTCCAAGAGACCCAGTACTTC,CASRSGLAFQETQYF
TRBV5-1,TRBD2,-,TRBJ2-7,TGCGCCAGCAGCTTGATTACTAGCGGGAAGGACGAGCAGTACTTC,CASSLITSGKDEQYF
TRBV6-1,-,few,TRBJ2-7,TGTGCCAGCGGTGGGAGGTTGGACGAGCAGTACTTC,CASGGRLDEQYF
TRBV6-1,TRBD2,few,TRBJ2-1,TGTGCCAGCAGTGAAAAGGGACTAGCGGGGCGAAGCTCCTACAATGAGCAGTTCTTC,CASSEKGLAGRSSYNEQFF
TRBV28,TRBD2,-,TRBJ2-3,TGTGCCAGCAGTGGGACTAGCGGGAGGGCCGGCACAGATACGCAGTATTTT,CASSGTSGRAGTDTQYF
TRBV2,TRBD1,-,TRBJ2-1,TGTGCCAGCAGACTGGGACAGGGGTTCCTAGATGAGCAGTTCTTC,CASRLGQGFLDEQFF
TRBV5-1,-,-,TRBJ1-3,TGCGCCAGCAGCGGACAAGAAAACACCATATATTTT,CASSGQENTIYF
TRBV11-3,TRBD2,-,TRBJ2-3,TGTGCCAGCAGCTTATGGCTAGCGGGAGTTGCAGATACGCAGTATTTT,CASSLWLAGVADTQYF
TRBV21-1,-,once,TRBJ1-4,TGTGCCAGCAGCAAAGGCAACCTAACAGGGATATTAGGTGAAAAACTGTTTTTT,CASSKGNLTGILGEKLFF
TRBV7-9,TRBD1,many,TRBJ1-2,TGTGCCAGCAGCTTACTACAGACAGGGGGTGGCTACACCTTC,CASSLLQTGGGYTF
TRBV28,TRBD2,-,TRBJ2-7,TGTGCCAGCAGTTCCCTGACTAGCGGGGCCTACGAGCAGTACTTC,CASSSLTSGAYEQYF
TRBV7-6,TRBD2,-,TRBJ2-7,TGTGCCAGCAGCTTAGGTGCCTCTAGCGGACTCTCCTACGAGCAGTACTTC,CASSLGASSGLSYEQYF
TRBV11-1,TRBD2,-,TRBJ2-7,TGTGCCAGCGGATATCAGCGGGACTCCTACGAGCAGTACTTC,CASGYQRDSYEQYF
TRBV5-8,-,-,TRBJ2-1,TGTGCCAGCAGCTTGGCCGGGGCTAGCCTATCCTACAATGAGCAGTTCTTC,CASSLAGASLSYNEQFF
TRBV18,TRBD2,few,TRBJ2-1,TGTGCCAGCTCCCCCCCCGGGACTAGCGGGTCCAATGAGCAGTTCTTC,CASSPPGTSGSNEQFF
TRBV6-1,-,few,TRBJ1-1,TGTGCCAGCAGTGTAGAGCGGAACACTGAAGCTTTCTTT,CASSVERNTEAFF
TRBV7-7,-,-,TRBJ2-5,TGTGCCAGCAGCTCCCCCCGGGAGACCCAGTACTTC,CASSSPRETQYF
TRBV28,-,-,TRBJ2-2,TGTGCCAGCAGCGTACCAAAGATATCCGGGGAGCTGTTTTTT,CASSVPKISGELFF
TRBV7-3,TRBD1,-,TRBJ1-1,TGTGCCAGCAGCTTATCGGACAGGGGGAACACTGAAGCTTTCTTT,CASSLSDRGNTEAFF
TRBV4-1,TRBD1,-,TRBJ1-1,TGCGCCAGCAGCCAAGATCCCCGTCCGGACAGGAGGAACACTGAAGCTTTCTTT,CASSQDPRPDRRNTEAFF
TRBV7-2,TRBD2,-,TRBJ2-5,TGTGCCAGCAGCCCGCCGGGACTAGCGATGGAGACCCAGTACTTC,CASSPPGLAMETQYF
TRBV2,TRBD1,once,TRBJ2-2,TGTGCCAGCACCGGGACAGGCGACACCGGGGAGCTGTTTTTT,CASTGTGDTGELFF
TRBV10-1,TRBD1,-,TRBJ2-1,TGCGCCAGCAGTGCACAGACAGGGGATCATGAGCAGTTCTTC,CASSAQTGDHEQFF
TRBV5-1,TRBD1,few,TRBJ2-1,TGCGCCAGCAGTTTTGGGGACAGGGATGGGAGTGAGCAGTTCTTC,CASSFGDRDGSEQFF
TRBV5-5,-,-,TRBJ1-2,TGTGCCAGCAGCCCAAGATTAGCCGCTTATGGCTACACCTTC,CASSPRLAAYGYTF
TRBV6-1,-,-,TRBJ2-7,TGTGCCAGCGTAAAACAGGGGACTAACCCCTACGAGCAGTACTTC,CASVKQGTNPYEQYF
TRBV5-4,-,-,TRBJ1-1,TGTGCCATGGGACACTGGAACACTGAAGCTTTCTTT,CAMGHWNTEAFF
TRBV28,TRBD2,-,TRBJ2-7,TGTGCCAGCAGCCAAAGGCGACTAGCGGAGCTCTACGAGCAGTACTTC,CASSQRRLAELYEQYF
TRBV7-9,-,-,TRBJ2-1,TGTGCCAGCAGCTTAGCGAGGGTCAATGAGCAGTTCTTC,CASSLARVNEQFF
TRBV5-4,TRBD1,-,TRBJ2-5,TGTGCCAGCAGCGTGCAGGGGGCAGGGGAGACCCAGTACTTC,CASSVQGAGETQYF